This T cell receptor (beta chain) was found in a study of neoadjuvant anti-PD-1 for oral cavity cancer. On the study more broadly: Non-progressing patients received a fourth nivolumab dose near day 43, then surgery on days 50-56.

This clone was seen a few times. Most tumor samples had approximately 5 ug input DNA in two replicates. The table came from immunoSEQ multiplex PCR; TCRdb's copy has only in-frame clones and leaves some out. The profile shows several thousand clones, around 40% of them singletons. This TCR came from a person aged 40-85 years with oral cavity squamous cell carcinoma. The starting material was tumor tissue, obtained before nivolumab (anti-PD-1) treatment.

The CDR3 spells CACTGGYNEQFF. The CDR3, as DNA: TGTGCCTGCACAGGGGGCTACAATGAGCAGTTCTTC. The chain has TRBV19 and TRBJ2-1; 8 bases match TRBD1. The V segment lost 11 bases and the J segment 3 bases; nucleotides outside the gene matches: 3. The V gene's germline CDR1 is LNHDA and CDR2 SQIVND (reference sequence). This CDR3 has 12 amino acids.